One sample yielded the 28 T cell receptor beta chains listed below, sequenced in a study of T cell responses to AZD1222 COVID-19 vaccine. Generated by immunoSEQ multiplex PCR, the TCRdb table keeps only in-frame clones and is missing some. The sample contains some 170,000 clones, around 94% of which appear only once. Sequencing was performed on peripheral blood, taken 28 days after the second AZD1222 dose. The receptor set was obtained from an adult who received the AZD1222 COVID-19 vaccine.

This sequence joins TRBV7-9 and TRBJ2-5; possible D gene TRBD2, 7 bases. Germline values: CDR1 SEHNR, CDR2 FQNEAQ (reference sequence). The V end lost 4 bases, the J end lost 0 bases, and 18 bases lay between the germline ends. This CDR3 comprises 17 residues. CDR3 residues: CASSSVRGAGYQETQYF. In nucleotides, the CDR3 is TGTGCCAGCAGCTCCGTCCGGGGGGCCGGGTACCAAGAGACCCAGTACTTC.

The genes are TRBV10-3 and TRBJ2-2, with D tentatively TRBD2 (6 bases). CDR3 length: 14 residues. Trimming removed 5 bases from V and 4 bases from J, with 11 bases in between. Germline V gene data show CDR1 as ENHRY and CDR2 as SYGVKD. The CDR3 is CAISREYGTGELFF. The CDR3 DNA is TGTGCCATCAGTCGGGAGTATGGCACCGGGGAGCTGTTTTTT.

The rearrangement links TRBV5-1 to TRBJ2-5; tentative D call: TRBD1 (6 bases). The CDR3 runs to 13 residues. Germline V gene sequence: CDR1 SGHRS, CDR2 YFSETQ. Trimming removed 3 bases at V and 2 bases at J, with 8 bases between. The CDR3 DNA reads TGCGCCAGCAGCTCAGGGGTTCAAGAGACCCAGTACTTC. Residues: CASSSGVQETQYF.

The chain carries TRBV9 and TRBJ1-1; tentative D call: TRBD1 (6 bases). Germline CDR1 and CDR2: SGDLS and YYNGEE. This CDR3 contains 15 residues. Trimming shortened V by 5 bases and J by 5 bases, and 19 bases separated the two germline ends. DNA of the CDR3: TGTGCCAGCAGTCACCTAGGGGGGGTAAAGACTGAAGCTTTCTTT. It translates to CASSHLGGVKTEAFF.

The genes are TRBV5-6 and TRBJ2-2; D is undetermined. The CDR3 extends over 14 amino acids. Germline V gene sequence: CDR1 SGHDT, CDR2 YYEEEE. V was shortened by 4 bases and J by 5 bases, with 12 bases between the two germline ends. For the CDR3, the DNA is TGTGCCAGCAGCCGTAAAAGGGTGACCGGGGAGCTGTTTTTT. This gives the protein CASSRKRVTGELFF. Filled out from reference TRBV5-6 and TRBJ2-2, the complete variable domain reads DAGVTQSPTHLIKTRGQQVTLRCSPKSGHDTVSWYQQALGQGPQFIFQYYEEEERQRGNFPDRFSGHQFPNYSSELNVNALLLGDSALYLCASSRKRVTGELFFGEGSRLTVL.

This clone was found once. The CDR3 sequence: CASSPRDVAGGLDTQYF. CDR3 coding DNA: TGTGCCAGCAGCCCCAGGGATGTAGCGGGAGGATTAGATACGCAGTATTTT. The V gene is TRBV3-1 (or the pseudogene TRBV3-2), the J gene TRBJ2-3, with 10 nucleotides matching TRBD2. The CDR3 runs to 17 residues. Germline assignment: CDR1 LGHDT and CDR2 YNNKEL (reference sequence). Unmatched junction bases numbered 12, after V lost 4 bases and J lost 5 bases.

V is TRBV6-5 and J is TRBJ1-2, with D possibly TRBD1 on 6 matching bases. The CDR3 consists of 14 residues. Trimming cost V 5 bases and J 2 bases, with 12 bases left between them. CDR1 MNHEY and CDR2 SVGAGI come from the germline V gene. The CDR3 reads CASSRTAQNYGYTF. The CDR3 region has the DNA TGTGCCAGCAGTCGGACAGCTCAGAACTATGGCTACACCTTC.

The chain recombines TRBV5-1 with TRBJ2-2; possible D gene TRBD2, 5 bases. V dropped 1 base and J dropped 1 base, with 14 bases sitting between them. This CDR3 spans 17 amino acids. Germline V gene lookup returns CDR1 SGHRS and CDR2 YFSETQ. The CDR3 DNA follows: TGCGCCAGCAGCTTGTGGGTTGATCGGGGGAACACCGGGGAGCTGTTTTTT. This sequence encodes CASSLWVDRGNTGELFF.

The chain couples TRBV5-4 to TRBJ2-7; 9 bases fit TRBD2. The CDR3 runs 13 residues. Trimming at V came to 2 bases and at J to 6 bases, leaving 3 bases not matched to a gene. Germline V CDR1 and CDR2: SGHNT, YYREEE (reference sequence). The chain's CDR3 is CASSFSSGSEQYF. The CDR3, as DNA: TGTGCCAGCAGCTTCAGTAGCGGGAGCGAGCAGTACTTC.

This chain joins TRBV28 and TRBJ2-7; D ambiguous. The V gene lost 3 bases and the J gene lost 3 bases, with 6 bases spanning the gap. This CDR3 spans 12 amino acids. The V gene's germline CDR1 is MDHEN and CDR2 SYDVKM. CDR3 protein: CASSLGYYEQYF. The CDR3, as DNA: TGTGCCAGCAGTTTGGGGTACTACGAGCAGTACTTC. Combining the CDR3 with reference TRBV28 and TRBJ2-7 gives the whole variable domain DVKVTQSSRYLVKRTGEKVFLECVQDMDHENMFWYRQDPGLGLRLIYFSYDVKMKEKGDIPEGYSVSREKKERFSLILESASTNQTSMYLCASSLGYYEQYFGPGTRLTVT.

The chain uses TRBV5-4 and TRBJ2-1; 7 nucleotides align to TRBD2. CDR3 length: 15 residues. V gave up 2 bases and J gave up 7 bases; unmatched junction bases: 9. Germline V gene sequence: CDR1 SGHNT, CDR2 YYREEE (reference sequence). The CDR3 nucleotides are TGTGCCAGCAGCTTCGGCGGGAGAACGGATAATGAGCAGTTCTTC. This codes for CASSFGGRTDNEQFF.

The chain carries TRBV18 and TRBJ2-5, with a possible D match to TRBD2 (6 bases). Germline V gives CDR1 KGHSH, CDR2 LQKENI. Trimming cost V 6 bases and J 4 bases, with 12 bases left between them. CDR3 size: 13 residues. This CDR3 is CASSPGLRETQYF. CDR3 in DNA: TGTGCCAGCTCCCCGGGACTCAGAGAGACCCAGTACTTC.

As for this clone: The same CDR3 arises from other DNA sequences in this sample as well. The V and J genes are TRBV18 and TRBJ1-5; D is ambiguous. The CDR3 sequence is 12 residues long. The ends were cut back, 3 bases at V and 2 bases at J, with 2 bases in the middle. Germline CDR1 is KGHSH and CDR2 is LQKENI. The CDR3 region is CASSPGNQPQHF. The CDR3 bases are TGTGCCAGCTCACCGGGCAATCAGCCCCAGCATTTT.

V and J are TRBV19 and TRBJ2-1; TRBD1 is a possible D gene (6 bases). Germline loops: CDR1 LNHDA, CDR2 SQIVND (reference sequence). Trimming cost V 8 bases and J 2 bases, with 16 bases left between them. This CDR3 spans 15 amino acids. CDR3 amino acids: CASSIGTGPYNEQFF. The CDR3 DNA reads TGTGCCAGTTCAATCGGCACAGGGCCCTACAATGAGCAGTTCTTC.

V and J are TRBV5-1 and TRBJ2-7, with no clear D. The CDR3 is made up of 15 amino acids. Looked up from germline, CDR1 is SGHRS and CDR2 is YFSETQ. The germline V and J ends were trimmed by 1 base and 0 bases, with 11 bases remaining between them. The CDR3 loop is CASSLSLGTSYEQYF. In DNA, the CDR3 is TGCGCCAGCAGCTTGAGTCTCGGCACCTCCTACGAGCAGTACTTC.

The CDR3 bases are TGTGCCAGCGCCCTAGCGGATACGCAGTATTTT. Residues: CASALADTQYF. The chain carries TRBV6-5 and TRBJ2-3, with a possible D match to TRBD2 (6 bases). Germline values: CDR1 MNHEY, CDR2 SVGAGI. This CDR3 is 11 amino acids long. Trimming shortened V by 8 bases and J by 6 bases, and 9 bases separated the two germline ends.

Concerning this clone itself: At the DNA level, this CDR3 is encoded by other sequences in the same sample as well. The V gene is TRBV19, the J gene TRBJ1-5; D is undetermined. Trimming pared 7 bases from V and 2 bases from J, leaving 9 bases between. Germline assignment: CDR1 LNHDA and CDR2 SQIVND (reference sequence). The CDR3 has 13 amino acids. The CDR3 DNA reads TGTGCCAGTACCTTGGGTGGCAATCAGCCCCAGCATTTT. Translation gives CASTLGGNQPQHF.

The chain joins TRBV5-1 to TRBJ2-1, with D perhaps TRBD2 (5 bases). CDR3 length equals 15 residues. Trimming removed 0 bases at V and 4 bases at J, with 11 bases between. From germline, CDR1 is SGHRS and CDR2 YFSETQ. In DNA form, the CDR3 reads TGCGCCAGCAGCTTGGCCCTTGGACTTTACAATGAGCAGTTCTTC. Translation gives CASSLALGLYNEQFF.

The rearrangement uses TRBV2 and TRBJ2-3; D possibly corresponds to TRBD2 (6 bases). This CDR3 is 14 amino acids long. Per the germline V gene, CDR1 is SNHLY and CDR2 is FYNNEI. Trimming removed 6 bases from V and 2 bases from J, with 12 bases in between. The CDR3 loop reads CASRLRTTTDTQYF. CDR3 sequence (DNA): TGTGCCAGCAGATTACGGACTACCACAGATACGCAGTATTTT.

The rearrangement uses TRBV19 and TRBJ1-2; D is unclear. The CDR3 totals 16 residues. Germline-derived CDR1 and CDR2 are LNHDA and SQIVND (reference sequence). Trimming stripped 5 bases from V and 3 bases from J, with 19 bases between. CDR3 in DNA: TGTGCCAGTAGTTCCTCCTCTCTATATCGTCACTATGGCTACACCTTC. Its protein product is CASSSSSLYRHYGYTF.

In this sample, this clone turned up once. The rearrangement links TRBV6-5 to TRBJ2-6; no firm D call. Germline CDR1 reads MNHEY; CDR2 reads SVGAGI. V was cut by 3 bases and J by 4 bases, with 13 bases left in between. This CDR3 contains 16 residues. The CDR3 bases are TGTGCCAGCAGTTATACCCGGGCCGGGGGGGCCAACGTCCTGACTTTC. Its protein product is CASSYTRAGGANVLTF.

This clone was recorded only once. The rearrangement uses TRBV6-5 and TRBJ1-2; D remains unclear. CDR3 length equals 11 residues. The V gene lost 8 bases and the J gene lost 2 bases, with 6 bases spanning the gap. Per germline, CDR1 MNHEY and CDR2 SVGAGI. The CDR3 DNA reads TGTGCCAGCGAGGGCAACTATGGCTACACCTTC. Protein product: CASEGNYGYTF.

The chain is built from TRBV25-1 and TRBJ2-7; D gene unclear. Germline V lookup: CDR1 MGHDK, CDR2 SYGVNS. The length of the CDR3 is 15 residues. V gave up 0 bases and J gave up 3 bases, with 12 bases separating them. The CDR3 protein is CASSEYGLAGYEQYF. CDR3 bases: TGTGCCAGCAGTGAATATGGCTTAGCCGGCTACGAGCAGTACTTC.

This rearrangement joins TRBV5-6 to TRBJ1-3; D is ambiguous. V was clipped by 0 bases and J by 0 bases, with 13 bases between them. CDR1 SGHDT and CDR2 YYEEEE come from the germline V gene. The CDR3 extends over 17 amino acids. The CDR3 DNA follows: TGTGCCAGCAGCTTGGTACAGAGCCGACGCTCTGGAAACACCATATATTTT. Protein: CASSLVQSRRSGNTIYF.

The chain carries TRBV2 and TRBJ1-5; D unresolved. Germline V gives CDR1 SNHLY, CDR2 FYNNEI. The ends were cut back, 6 bases at V and 0 bases at J, with 27 bases in the middle. This CDR3 has 20 amino acids. Written as DNA, the CDR3 is TGTGCCAGCAGCCGCACTTCTTCCTCTAGTACCGGGGATAGCAATCAGCCCCAGCATTTT. It yields the protein CASSRTSSSSTGDSNQPQHF.

The chain combines TRBV6-5 with TRBJ1-3; the match to TRBD1 covers 7 bases. Germline loops: CDR1 MNHEY, CDR2 SVGAGI. The CDR3 totals 14 residues. V shed 5 bases, J shed 5 bases, and the junction held 6 bases outside the gene matches. In nucleotides, the CDR3 is TGTGCCAGCAGTCGACAGGGTCTAAGAAACACCATATATTTT. Residues: CASSRQGLRNTIYF.

The rearrangement joins TRBV18 to TRBJ1-6, with D unresolved. Per germline, CDR1 KGHSH and CDR2 LQKENI. The CDR3 has 17 amino acids. Trimming took 2 bases from V and 0 from J, leaving 11 bases between them. CDR3 nucleotides: TGTGCCAGCTCACCAGGACGAGGGCCCTCCTATAATTCACCCCTCCACTTT. Translating gives CASSPGRGPSYNSPLHF.

This sequence joins TRBV14 and TRBJ1-1; 8 bases fit TRBD1. The V gene's germline CDR1 is SGHDN and CDR2 FVKESK. This CDR3 contains 15 residues. J gave up 4 bases and V 4 bases, and 8 bases lay outside the gene matches. Here the CDR3 reads CASSPQTGASTEAFF. The CDR3 coding sequence is TGTGCCAGCAGCCCACAGACAGGGGCTAGCACTGAAGCTTTCTTT.